This T cell receptor beta chain originates from a study of cytomegalovirus exposure and HLA in healthy donors. About the research overall: The early release's HLA-typed donors yielded 65 million to 85 million unique TCRs.

CDR1 SGHRS and CDR2 YFSETQ come from the germline V gene. The length of the CDR3 is 16 residues. V shed 0 bases, J shed 8 bases, and the junction held 9 bases outside the gene matches. Both 60 Vbeta primers and 13 Jbeta primers went into the PCR. Profiled with immunoSEQ multiplex PCR; TCRdb holds only in-frame clones, not every one. This repertoire shows fewer than 110,000 clones, around four fifths found once; its top ten account for roughly 8%. This chain joins TRBV5-1 and TRBJ2-1, with 9 bases matching TRBD2. Sequenced input: PBMCs. The TCR originated in a man aged 25 to 40 in good health and CMV-seronegative. The CDR3 region is CASSLASASGTDEQFF. In DNA form, the CDR3 reads TGCGCCAGCAGCTTGGCCTCGGCTAGCGGGACTGATGAGCAGTTCTTC.